This T cell receptor beta chain was captured in a study of T cell changes during pregnancy in multiple sclerosis. Assay used: immunoSEQ multiplex PCR; TCRdb lists only in-frame clones, some missing. The sample includes tens of thousands of clones, around 93% seen only once; the top ten take roughly 7.4%. This CDR3 contains 13 residues. CDR1 and CDR2 (germline): SGHDT, YYEEEE. V was cut by 0 bases and J by 3 bases, with 7 bases left in between. The genes are TRBV5-6 and TRBJ2-7; D is perhaps TRBD1 (5 bases). This material consisted of CD8+ T cells from peripheral blood mononuclear cells, taken in the third trimester of pregnancy. This clonotype was sampled from a female donor with multiple sclerosis, enrolled in a pregnancy study. The DNA of the CDR3 is TGTGCCAGCAGCTTGGGACAGAACTACGAGCAGTACTTC. Amino acid sequence: CASSLGQNYEQYF.